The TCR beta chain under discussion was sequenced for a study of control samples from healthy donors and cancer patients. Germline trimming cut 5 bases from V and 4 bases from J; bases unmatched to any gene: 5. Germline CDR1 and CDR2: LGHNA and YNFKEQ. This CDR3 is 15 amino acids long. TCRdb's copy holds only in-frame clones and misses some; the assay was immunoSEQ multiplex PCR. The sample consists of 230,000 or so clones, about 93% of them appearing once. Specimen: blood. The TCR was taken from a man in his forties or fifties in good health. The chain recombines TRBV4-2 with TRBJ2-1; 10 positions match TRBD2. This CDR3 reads CASSTGTSVYNEQFF. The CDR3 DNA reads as TGTGCCAGCAGCACCGGGACTAGCGTATACAATGAGCAGTTCTTC.